What follows is one TCR beta chain and its context. The junction and the germline gene differ at one end; a read error may be behind it. The CDR3 runs to 14 residues. The germline CDR1 and CDR2 sequences are SEHNR and FQNEAQ (reference sequence). The sequenced template was RNA, covering the TCR beta CDR3 region. RT-PCR in the first round used HTBI primers; a second-round multiplex PCR followed. TCRdb fed the multiplex PCR reads into MiXCR, producing one record per CDR3 protein. Counted here are more than 300,000 distinct CDR3 sequences, 15% occurring once; the ten biggest clones make up around 7%. The sample belongs to a study of Graves' ophthalmopathy and Graves' hyperthyroidism.

Sequenced material: peripheral blood. The genes are TRBV7-9 and TRBJ2-4; D may be TRBD2 (6 bases). The sequence derives from a woman under 30 with stable Graves' hyperthyroidism. CDR3 sequence: CASSLRDSKNIKYF. The CDR3 DNA reads TGTGCCAGCAGCTTGAGGGACTCCAAAAACATTAAGTACTTC.